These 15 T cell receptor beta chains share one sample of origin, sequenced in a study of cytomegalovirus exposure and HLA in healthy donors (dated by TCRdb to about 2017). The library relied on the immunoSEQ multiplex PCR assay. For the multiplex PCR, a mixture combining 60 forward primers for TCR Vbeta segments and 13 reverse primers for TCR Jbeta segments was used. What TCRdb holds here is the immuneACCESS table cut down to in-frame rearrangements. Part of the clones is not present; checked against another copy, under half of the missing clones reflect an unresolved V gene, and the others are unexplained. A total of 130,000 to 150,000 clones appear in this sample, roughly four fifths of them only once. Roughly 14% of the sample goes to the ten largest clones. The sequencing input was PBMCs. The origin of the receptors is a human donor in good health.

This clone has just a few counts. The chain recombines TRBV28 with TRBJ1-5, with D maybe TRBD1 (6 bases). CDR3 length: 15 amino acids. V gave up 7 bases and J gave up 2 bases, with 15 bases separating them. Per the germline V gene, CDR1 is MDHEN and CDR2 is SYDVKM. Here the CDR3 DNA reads TGTGCCAGCACCCCAACAGGGCTAGGCAATCAGCCCCAGCATTTT. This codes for CASTPTGLGNQPQHF. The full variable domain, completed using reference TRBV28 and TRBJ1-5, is DVKVTQSSRYLVKRTGEKVFLECVQDMDHENMFWYRQDPGLGLRLIYFSYDVKMKEKGDIPEGYSVSREKKERFSLILESASTNQTSMYLCASTPTGLGNQPQHFGDGTRLSIL.

The CDR3 reads CASSLALLAGEQFF. CDR3 nucleotide sequence: TGTGCCAGCAGCTTAGCTCTACTAGCAGGTGAGCAGTTCTTC. The chain joins TRBV7-9 to TRBJ2-1; weak D call: TRBD2 (6 bases). The CDR3 has 14 amino acids. V was shortened by 0 bases and J by 9 bases, with 12 bases between the two germline ends. Germline loops: CDR1 SEHNR, CDR2 FQNEAQ (reference sequence).

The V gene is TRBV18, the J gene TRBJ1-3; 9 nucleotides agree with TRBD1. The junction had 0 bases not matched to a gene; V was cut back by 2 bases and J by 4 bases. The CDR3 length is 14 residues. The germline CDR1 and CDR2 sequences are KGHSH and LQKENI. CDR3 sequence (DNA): TGTGCCAGCTCACCAGGGACAGGGGGAAACACCATATATTTT. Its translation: CASSPGTGGNTIYF. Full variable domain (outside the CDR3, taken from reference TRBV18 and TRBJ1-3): NAGVMQNPRHLVRRRGQEARLRCSPMKGHSHVYWYRQLPEEGLKFMVYLQKENIIDESGMPKERFSAEFPKEGPSILRIQQVVRGDSAAYFCASSPGTGGNTIYFGEGSWLTVV.

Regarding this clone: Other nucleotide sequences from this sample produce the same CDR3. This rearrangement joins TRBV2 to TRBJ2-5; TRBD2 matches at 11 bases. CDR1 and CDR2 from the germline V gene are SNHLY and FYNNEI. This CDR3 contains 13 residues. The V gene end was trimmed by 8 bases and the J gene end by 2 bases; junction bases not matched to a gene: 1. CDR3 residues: CASRTSGQETQYF. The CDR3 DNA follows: TGTGCCAGCCGGACTAGCGGGCAAGAGACCCAGTACTTC.

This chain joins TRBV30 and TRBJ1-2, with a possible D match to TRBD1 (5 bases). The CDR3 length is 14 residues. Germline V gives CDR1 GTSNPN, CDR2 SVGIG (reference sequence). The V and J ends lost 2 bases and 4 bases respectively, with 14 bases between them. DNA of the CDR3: TGTGCCTGGAGTACAGGTTCCCCCTGCTATGGCTACACCTTC. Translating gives CAWSTGSPCYGYTF.

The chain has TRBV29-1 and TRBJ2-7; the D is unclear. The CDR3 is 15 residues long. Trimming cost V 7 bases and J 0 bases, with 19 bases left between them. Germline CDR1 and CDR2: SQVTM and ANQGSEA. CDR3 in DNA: TGCAGCGCTTCCCTCGCGGAGACGGGCTCCTACGAGCAGTACTTC. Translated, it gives CSASLAETGSYEQYF.

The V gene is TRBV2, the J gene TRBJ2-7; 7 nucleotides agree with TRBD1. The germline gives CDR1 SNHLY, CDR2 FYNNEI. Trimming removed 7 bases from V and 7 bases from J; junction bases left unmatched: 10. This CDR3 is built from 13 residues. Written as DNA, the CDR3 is TGTGCCAGCATGACAGGGTCAAAGAGAGAGCAGTACTTC. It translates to CASMTGSKREQYF.

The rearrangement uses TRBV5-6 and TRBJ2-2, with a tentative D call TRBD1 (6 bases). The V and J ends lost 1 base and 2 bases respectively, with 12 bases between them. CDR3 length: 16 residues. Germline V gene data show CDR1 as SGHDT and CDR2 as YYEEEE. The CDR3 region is CASSLKGGRNTGELFF. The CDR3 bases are TGTGCCAGCAGCTTGAAAGGGGGACGAAACACCGGGGAGCTGTTTTTT.

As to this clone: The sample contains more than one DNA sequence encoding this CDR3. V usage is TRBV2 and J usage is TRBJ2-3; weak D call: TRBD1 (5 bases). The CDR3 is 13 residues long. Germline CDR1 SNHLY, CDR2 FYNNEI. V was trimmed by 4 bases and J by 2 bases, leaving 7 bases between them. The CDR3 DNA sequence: TGTGCCAGCAGTGGGACATTCACAGATACGCAGTATTTT. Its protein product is CASSGTFTDTQYF.

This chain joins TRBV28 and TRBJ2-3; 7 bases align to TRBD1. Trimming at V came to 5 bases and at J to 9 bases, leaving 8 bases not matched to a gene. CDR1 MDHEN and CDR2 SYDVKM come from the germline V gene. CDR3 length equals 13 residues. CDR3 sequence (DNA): TGTGCCAGCAGTGACAGGGTTGTAAGAACGCAGTATTTT. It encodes CASSDRVVRTQYF.

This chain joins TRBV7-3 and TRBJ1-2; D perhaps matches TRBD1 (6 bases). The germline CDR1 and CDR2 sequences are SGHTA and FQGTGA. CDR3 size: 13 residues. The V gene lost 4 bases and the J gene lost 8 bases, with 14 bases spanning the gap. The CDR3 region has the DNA TGTGCCAGCAGCTCACCCCAGGGGCAGGGCTACACCTTC. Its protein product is CASSSPQGQGYTF.

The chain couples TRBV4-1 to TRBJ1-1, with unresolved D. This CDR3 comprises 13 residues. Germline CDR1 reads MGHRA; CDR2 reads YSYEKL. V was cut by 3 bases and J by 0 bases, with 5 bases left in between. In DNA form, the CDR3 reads TGCGCCAGCAGCCAGTATGTGAACACTGAAGCTTTCTTT. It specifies CASSQYVNTEAFF.

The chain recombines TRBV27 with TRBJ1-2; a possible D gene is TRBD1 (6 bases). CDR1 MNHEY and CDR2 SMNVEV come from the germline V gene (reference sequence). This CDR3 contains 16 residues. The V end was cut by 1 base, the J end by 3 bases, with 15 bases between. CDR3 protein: CASSLYSMGGHYGYTF. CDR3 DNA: TGTGCCAGCAGTTTATATTCCATGGGGGGGCACTATGGCTACACCTTC.

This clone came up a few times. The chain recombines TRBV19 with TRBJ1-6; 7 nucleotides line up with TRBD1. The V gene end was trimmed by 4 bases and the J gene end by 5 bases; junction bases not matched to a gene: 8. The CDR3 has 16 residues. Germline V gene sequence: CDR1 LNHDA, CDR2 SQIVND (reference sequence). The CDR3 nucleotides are TGTGCCAGTAGTACTTACCCGGGACAGCATAATTCACCCCTCCACTTT. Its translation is CASSTYPGQHNSPLHF. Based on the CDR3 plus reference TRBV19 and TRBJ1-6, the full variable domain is DGGITQSPKYLFRKEGQNVTLSCEQNLNHDAMYWYRQDPGQGLRLIYYSQIVNDFQKGDIAEGYSVSREKKESFPLTVTSAQKNPTAFYLCASSTYPGQHNSPLHFGNGTRLTVT.

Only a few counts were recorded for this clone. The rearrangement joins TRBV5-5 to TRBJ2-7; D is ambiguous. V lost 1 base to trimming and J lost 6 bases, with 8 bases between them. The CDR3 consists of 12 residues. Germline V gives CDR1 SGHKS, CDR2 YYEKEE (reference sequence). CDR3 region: CASSLSVSEQYF. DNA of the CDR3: TGTGCCAGCAGCTTGTCTGTGAGCGAGCAGTACTTC.